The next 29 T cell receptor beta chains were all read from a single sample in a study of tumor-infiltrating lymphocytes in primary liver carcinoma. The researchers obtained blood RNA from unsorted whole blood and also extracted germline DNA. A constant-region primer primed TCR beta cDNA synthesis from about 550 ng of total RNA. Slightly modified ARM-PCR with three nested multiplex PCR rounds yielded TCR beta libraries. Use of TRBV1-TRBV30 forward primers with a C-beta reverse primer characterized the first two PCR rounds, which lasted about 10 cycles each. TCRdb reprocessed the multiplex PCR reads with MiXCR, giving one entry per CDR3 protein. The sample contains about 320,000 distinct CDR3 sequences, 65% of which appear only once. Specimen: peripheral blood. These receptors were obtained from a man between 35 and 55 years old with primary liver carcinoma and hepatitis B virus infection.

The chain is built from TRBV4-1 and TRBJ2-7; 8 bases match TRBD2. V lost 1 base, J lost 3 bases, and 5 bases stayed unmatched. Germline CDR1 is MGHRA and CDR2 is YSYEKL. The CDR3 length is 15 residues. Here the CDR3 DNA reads TGCGCCAGCAGCCAAGTGTTAGCGGGATTCTACGAGCAGTACTTC. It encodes CASSQVLAGFYEQYF.

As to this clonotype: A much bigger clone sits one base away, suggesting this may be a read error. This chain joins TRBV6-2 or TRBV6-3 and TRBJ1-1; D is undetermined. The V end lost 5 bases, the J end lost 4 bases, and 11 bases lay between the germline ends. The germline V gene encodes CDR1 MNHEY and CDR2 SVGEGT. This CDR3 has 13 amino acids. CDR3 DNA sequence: TGTGCCAGCAGTGGGGTGGCGGGCACTGAAGCTTTCTTT. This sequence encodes CASSGVAGTEAFF.

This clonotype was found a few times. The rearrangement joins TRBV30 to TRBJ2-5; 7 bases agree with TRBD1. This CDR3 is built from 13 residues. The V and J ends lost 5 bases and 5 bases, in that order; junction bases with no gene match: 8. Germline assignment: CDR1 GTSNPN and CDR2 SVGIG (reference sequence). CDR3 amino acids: CAWEQGLGETQYF. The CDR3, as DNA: TGTGCCTGGGAACAGGGGTTGGGGGAGACCCAGTACTTC.

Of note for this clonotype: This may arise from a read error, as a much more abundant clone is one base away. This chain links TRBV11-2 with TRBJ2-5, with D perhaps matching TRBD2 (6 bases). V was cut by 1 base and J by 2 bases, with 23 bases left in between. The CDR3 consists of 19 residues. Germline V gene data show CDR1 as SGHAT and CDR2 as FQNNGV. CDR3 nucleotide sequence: TGTGCCAGCAGCTTAGCGGGCGGGTCGGCGGGATCGGTACAAGAGACCCAGTACTTC. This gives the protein CASSLAGGSAGSVQETQYF.

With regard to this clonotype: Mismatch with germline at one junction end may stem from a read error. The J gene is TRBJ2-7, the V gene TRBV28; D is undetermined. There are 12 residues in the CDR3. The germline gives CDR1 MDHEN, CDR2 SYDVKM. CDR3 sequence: CARSSAGYEQYF. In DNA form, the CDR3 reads TGTGCCAGAAGTTCCGCCGGCTACGAGCAGTACTTC.

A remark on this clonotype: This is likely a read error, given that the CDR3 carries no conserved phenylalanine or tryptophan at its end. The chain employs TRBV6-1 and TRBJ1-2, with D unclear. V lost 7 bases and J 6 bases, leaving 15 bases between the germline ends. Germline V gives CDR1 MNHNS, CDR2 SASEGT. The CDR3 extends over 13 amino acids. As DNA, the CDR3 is TGTGCCAGCACCATCCTACGGGATGATGGCTACACCTTA. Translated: CASTILRDDGYTL.

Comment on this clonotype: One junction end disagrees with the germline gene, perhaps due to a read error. Here the CDR3 reads CACSLGQGVCYEQYF. CDR3 nucleotide sequence: TGCGCCTGCAGCCTTGGACAGGGAGTGTGCTACGAGCAGTACTTC. The chain employs TRBV5-1 and TRBJ2-5; 8 nucleotides agree with TRBD1. The last part of the DNA fits TRBJ2-7 better; the J call may be wrong. Germline loops: CDR1 SGHRS, CDR2 YFSETQ. This CDR3 is built from 15 residues.

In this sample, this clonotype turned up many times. For the CDR3, the DNA is TGTGCCAGCAGCTTCCCGAGCGGGAGGGCGAACACCGGGGAGCTGTTTTTT. Translation: CASSFPSGRANTGELFF. The chain joins TRBV4-2 to TRBJ2-2; 10 bases match TRBD2. The CDR3 length is 17 residues. Trimming cost V 5 bases and J 0 bases; bases outside gene matches: 6. The germline V gene has CDR1 LGHNA and CDR2 YNFKEQ.

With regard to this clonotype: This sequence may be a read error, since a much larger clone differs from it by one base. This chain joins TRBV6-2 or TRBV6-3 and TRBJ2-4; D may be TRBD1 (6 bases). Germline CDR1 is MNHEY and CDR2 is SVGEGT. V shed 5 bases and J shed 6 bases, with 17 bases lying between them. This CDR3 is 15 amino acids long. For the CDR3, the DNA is TGTGCCAGCAGTCCGACCGGGACAAGGATAAACATTCAGTACTTC. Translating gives CASSPTGTRINIQYF.

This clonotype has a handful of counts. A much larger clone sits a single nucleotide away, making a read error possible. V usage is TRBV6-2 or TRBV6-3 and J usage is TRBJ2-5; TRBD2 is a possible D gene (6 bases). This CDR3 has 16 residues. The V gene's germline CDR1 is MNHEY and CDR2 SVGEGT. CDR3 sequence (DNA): TGTGCCAGCAGTCAATCGACGGCAGCGGGCGAAGAGACCCTGTACTTC. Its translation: CASSQSTAAGEETLYF.

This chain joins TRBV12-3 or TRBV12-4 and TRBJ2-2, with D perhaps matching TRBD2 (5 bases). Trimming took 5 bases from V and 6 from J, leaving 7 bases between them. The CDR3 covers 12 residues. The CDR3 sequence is CASSGLPGELFF. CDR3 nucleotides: TGTGCCAGCAGTGGACTTCCCGGGGAGCTGTTTTTT.

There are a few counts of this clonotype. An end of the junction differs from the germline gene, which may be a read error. The chain's CDR3 is CASRQRDETYNEQLF. The CDR3 nucleotides read TGTGCCAGCAGGCAAAGGGACGAGACCTACAATGAGCAGCTCTTC. The V call is TRBV6-1, the J call TRBJ2-1; either TRBD1 or TRBD2 may fit D (5 bases each). The CDR3 totals 15 residues. Germline V CDR1 and CDR2: MNHNS, SASEGT.

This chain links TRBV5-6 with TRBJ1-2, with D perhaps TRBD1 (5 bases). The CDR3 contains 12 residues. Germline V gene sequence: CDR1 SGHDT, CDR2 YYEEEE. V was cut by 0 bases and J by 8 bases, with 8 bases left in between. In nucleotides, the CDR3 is TGTGCCAGCAGCTTGGAATCAGGGGGCTACACCTTC. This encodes CASSLESGGYTF.

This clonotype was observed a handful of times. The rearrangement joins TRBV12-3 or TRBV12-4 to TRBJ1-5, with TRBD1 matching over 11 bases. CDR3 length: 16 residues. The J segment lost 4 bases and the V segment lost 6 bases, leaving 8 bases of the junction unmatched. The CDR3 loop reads CASRRPRDRGNQPQHF. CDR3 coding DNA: TGTGCCAGCAGACGCCCCCGGGACAGGGGGAATCAGCCCCAGCATTTT.

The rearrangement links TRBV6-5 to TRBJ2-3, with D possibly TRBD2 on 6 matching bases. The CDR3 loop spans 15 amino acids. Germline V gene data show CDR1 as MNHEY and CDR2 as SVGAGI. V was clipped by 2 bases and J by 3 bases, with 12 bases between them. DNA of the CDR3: TGTGCCAGCAGTTACCAGACGGGGGAGACAGATACGCAGTATTTT. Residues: CASSYQTGETDTQYF.

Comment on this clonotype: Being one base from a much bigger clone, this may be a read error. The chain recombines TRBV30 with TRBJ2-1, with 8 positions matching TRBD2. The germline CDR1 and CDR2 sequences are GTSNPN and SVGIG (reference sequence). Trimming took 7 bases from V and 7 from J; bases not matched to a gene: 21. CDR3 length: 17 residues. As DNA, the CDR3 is TGTGCCTTGAAGGGGGTCCCTGGGACTAGGGAAGGGAATGAGCAGTTCTTC. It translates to CALKGVPGTREGNEQFF.

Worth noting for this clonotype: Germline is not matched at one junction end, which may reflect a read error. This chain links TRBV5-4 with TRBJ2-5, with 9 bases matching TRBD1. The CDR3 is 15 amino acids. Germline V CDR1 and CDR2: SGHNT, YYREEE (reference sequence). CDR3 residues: CVSSYGQGWQETQYF. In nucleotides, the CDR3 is TGTGTCAGCAGCTACGGACAGGGGTGGCAAGAGACCCAGTACTTC.

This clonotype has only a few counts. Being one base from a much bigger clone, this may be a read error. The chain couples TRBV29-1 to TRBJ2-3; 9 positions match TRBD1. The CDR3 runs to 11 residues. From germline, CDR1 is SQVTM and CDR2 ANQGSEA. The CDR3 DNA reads TGCAGCGAGACAGGGGGAGATATGCAGTATTTT. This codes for CSETGGDMQYF.

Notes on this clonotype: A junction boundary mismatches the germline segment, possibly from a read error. CDR3 protein: CASSLTRGRAINEQLF. In nucleotides, the CDR3 is TGTGCCAGCAGCTTAACACGCGGGAGGGCCATCAATGAGCAGCTCTTC. This chain uses TRBV11-2 with TRBJ2-1; 9 bases align to TRBD2. CDR1 and CDR2 (germline): SGHAT, FQNNGV. This CDR3 contains 16 residues.

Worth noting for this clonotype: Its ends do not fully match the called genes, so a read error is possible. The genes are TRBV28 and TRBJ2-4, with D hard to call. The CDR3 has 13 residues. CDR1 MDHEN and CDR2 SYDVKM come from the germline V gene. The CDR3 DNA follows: TGTGCCAGCAAGTCTCAACCCAAAAGCATTCAGTACTTC. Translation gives CASKSQPKSIQYF.

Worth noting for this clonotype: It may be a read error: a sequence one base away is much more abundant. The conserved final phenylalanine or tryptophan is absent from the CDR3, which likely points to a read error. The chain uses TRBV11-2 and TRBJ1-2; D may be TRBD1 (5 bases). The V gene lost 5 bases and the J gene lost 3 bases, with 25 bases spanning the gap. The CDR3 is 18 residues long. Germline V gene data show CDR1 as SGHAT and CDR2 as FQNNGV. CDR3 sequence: CASSPSTDFSLGDYGYTI. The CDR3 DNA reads TGTGCCAGCAGCCCATCGACAGACTTCTCACTCGGCGACTATGGCTACACCATC.

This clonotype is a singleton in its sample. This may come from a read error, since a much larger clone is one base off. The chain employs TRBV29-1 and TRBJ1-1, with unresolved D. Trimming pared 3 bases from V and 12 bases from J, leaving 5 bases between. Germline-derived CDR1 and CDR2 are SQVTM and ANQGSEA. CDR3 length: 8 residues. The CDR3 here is CSVEFTFF. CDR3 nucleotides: TGCAGCGTTGAGTTCACTTTCTTT.

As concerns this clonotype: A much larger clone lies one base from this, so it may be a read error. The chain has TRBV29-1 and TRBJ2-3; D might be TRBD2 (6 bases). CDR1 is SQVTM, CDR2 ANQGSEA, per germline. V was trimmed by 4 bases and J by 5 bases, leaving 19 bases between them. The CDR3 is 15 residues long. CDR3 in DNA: TGCAGCGTTGGGTCGTCGGGAGTACAGGTAGATACGCAGTATTTT. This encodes CSVGSSGVQVDTQYF.

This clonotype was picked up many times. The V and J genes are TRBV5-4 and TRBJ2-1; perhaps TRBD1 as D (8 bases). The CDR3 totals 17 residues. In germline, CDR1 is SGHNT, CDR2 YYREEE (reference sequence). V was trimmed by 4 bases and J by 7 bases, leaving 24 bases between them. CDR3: CASSPTGGRALGNEQFF. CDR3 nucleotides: TGTGCCAGCAGCCCCACAGGGGGGAGGGCCCTAGGGAATGAGCAGTTCTTC. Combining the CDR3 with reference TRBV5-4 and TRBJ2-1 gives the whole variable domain ETGVTQSPTHLIKTRGQQVTLRCSSQSGHNTVSWYQQALGQGPQFIFQYYREEENGRGNFPPRFSGLQFPNYSSELNVNALELDDSALYLCASSPTGGRALGNEQFFGPGTRLTVL.

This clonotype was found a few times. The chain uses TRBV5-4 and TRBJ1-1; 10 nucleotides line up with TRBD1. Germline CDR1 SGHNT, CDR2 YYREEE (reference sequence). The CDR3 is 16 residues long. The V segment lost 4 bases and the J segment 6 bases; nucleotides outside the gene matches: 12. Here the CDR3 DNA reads TGTGCCAGCAGCCTCTGGACAGGGGGGGGACCGGCTGAAGCTTTCTTT. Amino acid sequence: CASSLWTGGGPAEAFF.

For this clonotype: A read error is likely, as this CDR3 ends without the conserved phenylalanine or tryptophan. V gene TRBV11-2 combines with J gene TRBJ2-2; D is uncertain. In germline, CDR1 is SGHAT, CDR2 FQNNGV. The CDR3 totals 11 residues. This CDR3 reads CTSRSPGELFS. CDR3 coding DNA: TGTACCAGCAGGTCTCCCGGGGAGCTGTTTTCT.

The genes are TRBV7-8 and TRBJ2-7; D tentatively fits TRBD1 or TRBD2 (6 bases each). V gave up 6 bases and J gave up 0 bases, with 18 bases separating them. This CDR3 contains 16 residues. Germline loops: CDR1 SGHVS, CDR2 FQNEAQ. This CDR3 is CASSQWGAHSSYEQYF. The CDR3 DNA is TGTGCCAGCAGTCAGTGGGGGGCCCACAGCTCCTACGAGCAGTACTTC.

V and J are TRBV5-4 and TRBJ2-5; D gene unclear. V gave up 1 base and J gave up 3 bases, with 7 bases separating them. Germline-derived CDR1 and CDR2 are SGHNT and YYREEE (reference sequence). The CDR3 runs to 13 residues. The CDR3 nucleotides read TGTGCCAGCAGCTTGTGGGTCGAAGAGACCCAGTACTTC. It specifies CASSLWVEETQYF.

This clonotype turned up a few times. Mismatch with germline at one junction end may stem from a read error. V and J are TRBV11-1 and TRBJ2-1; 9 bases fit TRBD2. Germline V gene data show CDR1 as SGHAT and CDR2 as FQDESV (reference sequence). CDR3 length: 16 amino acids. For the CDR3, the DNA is TGTGCCGGCAGCCCCATAGCGGGAGTGTATTACAATGAGCAGCTCTTC. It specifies CAGSPIAGVYYNEQLF.